The 9 T cell receptor beta chains presented below share a single source sample, sequenced in a study of cytomegalovirus exposure and HLA in healthy donors. Amplification used 60 Vbeta primers and 13 Jbeta primers. TCRdb's table, derived via immunoSEQ multiplex PCR, lists solely in-frame clones and lacks some. The table includes about 98,000 clones, over 65% detected once. The source material was PBMCs. These receptors were obtained from a man aged 55 to 70 in good health and CMV-seropositive.

The gene calls are TRBV7-9 and TRBJ2-5; 8 positions match TRBD1. V lost 5 bases and J lost 5; bases outside the gene matches: 10. The germline CDR1 and CDR2 sequences are SEHNR and FQNEAQ (reference sequence). The CDR3 covers 15 residues. The CDR3 protein is CASSLLQGVAETQYF. The CDR3 DNA sequence: TGTGCCAGCAGCCTTTTACAGGGGGTCGCGGAGACCCAGTACTTC.

The V call is TRBV7-9, the J call TRBJ1-1; maybe TRBD1 (6 bases). The V gene lost 3 bases and the J gene lost 6 bases, with 17 bases spanning the gap. Germline loops: CDR1 SEHNR, CDR2 FQNEAQ (reference sequence). The CDR3 contains 15 residues. Here the CDR3 DNA reads TGTGCCAGCAGCTTTCTTGGGGGCGCTTACCCTGAAGCTTTCTTT. Residues: CASSFLGGAYPEAFF.

The genes are TRBV9 and TRBJ2-5; 10 bases align to TRBD1. After removal of 3 bases from V and 0 bases from J, the junction contained 14 bases not matched to a gene. CDR3 length: 19 residues. The V gene's germline CDR1 is SGDLS and CDR2 YYNGEE. CDR3 sequence: CASSEYRDRGLSHQETQYF. The CDR3 DNA reads as TGTGCCAGCAGCGAATACCGGGACAGGGGTCTCTCCCACCAAGAGACCCAGTACTTC. The variable domain in full, with the rest retrieved from reference TRBV9 and TRBJ2-5, is DSGVTQTPKHLITATGQRVTLRCSPRSGDLSVYWYQQSLDQGLQFLIQYYNGEERAKGNILERFSAQQFPDLHSELNLSSLELGDSALYFCASSEYRDRGLSHQETQYFGPGTRLLVL.

J is TRBJ2-5 and V is TRBV6-6; no reliable D call. There are 12 residues in the CDR3. Germline lookup yields CDR1 MNHNY and CDR2 SVGAGI (reference sequence). The V end lost 8 bases, the J end lost 5 bases, and 12 bases lay between the germline ends. CDR3 bases: TGTGCCAGCGACCGGGTTGGGGAGACCCAGTACTTC. This encodes CASDRVGETQYF.

V usage is TRBV4-3 and J usage is TRBJ2-1; TRBD1 is a possible D gene (5 bases). Trimming cost V 1 base and J 0 bases, with 10 bases left between them. The CDR3 contains 16 residues. Germline V gene sequence: CDR1 LGHNA, CDR2 YSLEER. CDR3 protein: CASSQVGQGSYNEQFF. The DNA for the CDR3 is TGCGCCAGCAGCCAAGTTGGGCAGGGCTCCTACAATGAGCAGTTCTTC.

CDR3 sequence reads: CSVAAGGNTGELFF. In DNA form, the CDR3 reads TGCAGCGTTGCGGCGGGGGGGAACACCGGGGAGCTGTTTTTT. This rearrangement joins TRBV29-1 to TRBJ2-2; 8 bases match TRBD2. V lost 4 bases to trimming and J lost 1 base; unmatched junction nucleotides: 2. From germline, CDR1 is SQVTM and CDR2 ANQGSEA. This CDR3 is 14 amino acids long.

V usage is TRBV6-6 and J usage is TRBJ1-5, with 12 bases that match TRBD1. CDR1 and CDR2 (germline): MNHNY, SVGAGI (reference sequence). The length of the CDR3 is 14 residues. J gave up 3 bases and V 11 bases, and 5 bases lay outside the gene matches. For the CDR3, the DNA is TGTGCCGGAGGGACAGGGGGCTTCAATCAGCCCCAGCATTTT. Its protein is CAGGTGGFNQPQHF.

The chain joins TRBV14 to TRBJ1-1; unclear D gene. Germline values: CDR1 SGHDN, CDR2 FVKESK. V lost 3 bases and J 1 base, leaving 6 bases between the germline ends. The CDR3 spans 13 residues. This CDR3 reads CASSHKPNTEAFF. The CDR3 bases are TGTGCCAGCAGCCATAAGCCGAACACTGAAGCTTTCTTT.

This clone has just a few counts. The chain couples TRBV5-1 to TRBJ2-5, with 8 positions matching TRBD1. Trimming took 0 bases from V and 4 from J; bases not matched to a gene: 2. The CDR3 is 14 residues long. Per the germline V gene, CDR1 is SGHRS and CDR2 is YFSETQ. CDR3 in DNA: TGCGCCAGCAGCTTGGGGACAGGGAGAGAGACCCAGTACTTC. Translating it yields CASSLGTGRETQYF.